Listed below are T cell receptor beta chains from one sample, sequenced in a study of patients with pleural tuberculosis. TCRdb re-called the reads through MiXCR, storing one row per CDR3 protein. The data contain approximately 53,000 distinct CDR3 sequences, around 7% of them singletons. All receptors come from a human donor with pleural tuberculosis. CDR3s include the opening cysteine and the closing phenylalanine or tryptophan. D genes are given only for firm matches. Clone size is given for some rows only: seen once, a few or many times, or a class if the clone is expanded.

j_call d_call v_call clone_size cdr3_aa cdr3_nt
TRBJ1-2 . TRBV28 few CASTVPGPDYGYTF TGTGCCAGCACCGTGCCAGGGCCAGACTATGGCTACACCTTC
TRBJ1-2 . TRBV11-2 many CASSLGPANGYTF TGTGCCAGCAGCTTAGGACCGGCCAATGGCTACACCTTC
TRBJ2-1 . TRBV19 many CASSIDGANAYNEQFF TGTGCCAGTAGTATAGATGGGGCAAACGCCTACAATGAGCAGTTCTTC
TRBJ1-2 TRBD1 TRBV28 many CAIPKGQGAKGYTF TGTGCCATTCCGAAAGGCCAGGGGGCGAAGGGCTACACCTTC
TRBJ1-1 . TRBV28 few CVSSTLFEAFF TGCGTCAGCAGTACCTTATTCGAAGCTTTCTTT
TRBJ2-3 . TRBV12-3/TRBV12-4 many CASSLYGASTDTQYF TGTGCCAGCAGTTTATATGGAGCTAGCACAGATACGCAGTATTTT
TRBJ2-1 . TRBV2 many CASSESGNWNYNEQFF TGTGCCAGCAGTGAATCAGGGAATTGGAACTACAATGAGCAGTTCTTC
TRBJ2-1 TRBD2 TRBV19 . CASSVLTSGSYNEQFF TGTGCCAGTAGTGTCCTGACTAGCGGGAGTTACAATGAGCAGTTCTTC
TRBJ2-1 . TRBV12-3/TRBV12-4 many CASNHGQQNNEQFF TGTGCCAGCAACCACGGACAGCAAAACAATGAGCAGTTCTTC
TRBJ2-5 TRBD1 TRBV12-3/TRBV12-4 many CASSPDRGERETQYF TGTGCCAGCAGTCCGGACAGGGGTGAGCGAGAGACCCAGTACTTC
TRBJ2-1 TRBD2 TRBV29-1 few CSVSPGLAVFNNEQFF TGCAGCGTATCTCCGGGACTAGCGGTATTTAACAATGAGCAGTTCTTC
TRBJ2-1 TRBD1 TRBV12-3/TRBV12-4 . CASSLSRGRDNEQFF TGTGCCAGCAGTTTGAGCAGGGGGCGCGACAATGAGCAGTTCTTC
TRBJ1-1 . TRBV29-1 . CSVEKGDHKAEAFF TGCAGCGTTGAAAAGGGGGACCATAAGGCTGAAGCTTTCTTT
TRBJ1-5 TRBD1 TRBV20-1 . CSLAGGQGSNQPQHF TGCAGTTTAGCAGGGGGACAGGGCTCAAATCAGCCCCAGCATTTT
TRBJ1-1 . TRBV2 many CASRLRTANTEAFF TGTGCCAGCAGGTTAAGGACGGCCAACACTGAAGCTTTCTTT
TRBJ2-5 . TRBV4-2 . CASSPSPGISETQYF TGTGCCAGCAGTCCCTCCCCGGGTATTTCGGAGACCCAGTACTTC
TRBJ2-2 TRBD1 TRBV12-3/TRBV12-4 . CASTGPTGGPGELFF TGTGCCAGCACCGGACCCACAGGGGGCCCCGGGGAGCTGTTTTTT
TRBJ2-3 TRBD1 TRBV20-1 many CSATGTAGTSDTQYF TGCAGTGCGACAGGGACAGCAGGGACATCAGATACGCAGTATTTT
TRBJ1-1 . TRBV9 . CASSVGGSTEAFF TGTGCCAGCAGCGTAGGGGGATCCACTGAAGCTTTCTTT
TRBJ2-3 TRBD2 TRBV11-2 many CASSLGLATDTQYF TGTGCCAGCAGCTTGGGACTAGCTACAGATACGCAGTATTTT
TRBJ2-1 . TRBV6-1 many CASSEGIFGQFF TGTGCCAGCAGTGAAGGGATTTTTGGGCAGTTCTTC
TRBJ2-3 . TRBV11-1 many CASSLVRPAGHTDTQYF TGTGCCAGCAGCTTAGTAAGACCAGCGGGACACACAGATACGCAGTATTTT
TRBJ2-7 . TRBV6-2/TRBV6-3 many CASSFIQGSGEQYF TGTGCCAGCAGTTTCATACAGGGTTCCGGCGAGCAGTACTTC
TRBJ2-2 . TRBV13 few CASSRPGGTANTGELFF TGTGCCAGCAGCCGCCCTGGAGGGACTGCGAACACCGGGGAGCTGTTTTTT
TRBJ2-3 TRBD2 TRBV11-1 many CASSLVGTSGGSTDTQYF TGTGCCAGCAGCTTAGTCGGGACTAGCGGAGGGAGCACAGATACGCAGTATTTT
TRBJ2-7 . TRBV10-3 many CAGSYGGYEQYF TGTGCCGGGTCGTATGGGGGCTACGAGCAGTACTTC
TRBJ1-1 . TRBV5-4 many CAIGQLNTEAFF TGTGCCATAGGACAGTTGAACACTGAAGCTTTCTTT
TRBJ2-7 TRBD1 TRBV20-1 many CSARTGTGASYEQYF TGCAGTGCGAGAACCGGGACAGGGGCCAGCTACGAGCAGTACTTC
TRBJ2-3 . TRBV10-3 many CAIRSGYHTDTQYF TGTGCCATCAGATCCGGTTACCACACAGATACGCAGTATTTT
TRBJ2-1 . TRBV18 few CASSPETSDEQFF TGTGCCAGCTCACCGGAGACGTCGGATGAGCAGTTCTTC
TRBJ2-4 TRBD1 TRBV28 many CASSMQGAGKNIQYF TGTGCCAGCAGCATGCAGGGGGCGGGGAAAAACATTCAGTACTTC
TRBJ1-2 TRBD1 TRBV6-1 many CASSRQGLYGYTF TGTGCCAGCAGTCGACAGGGTCTCTATGGCTACACCTTC
TRBJ1-2 . TRBV6-5 many CASSYENYGYTF TGTGCCAGCAGTTACGAAAACTATGGCTACACCTTC
TRBJ2-3 . TRBV18 few CASSPLITGSTDTQYF TGTGCCAGCTCACCACTAATCACTGGAAGCACAGATACGCAGTATTTT
TRBJ2-7 . TRBV29-1 few CSVSRGTHEQYF TGCAGCGTCTCGCGGGGGACACACGAGCAGTACTTC
TRBJ2-3 . TRBV20-1 many CSAAGTDTQYF TGCAGTGCTGCGGGGACAGATACGCAGTATTTT
TRBJ2-1 TRBD2 TRBV11-2 . CASSLDGTRGADGEQFF TGTGCCAGCAGCTTAGACGGGACTAGGGGGGCGGATGGGGAGCAGTTCTTC
TRBJ1-1 . TRBV20-1 many CRGGPPDTEAFF TGCAGGGGGGGTCCCCCGGACACTGAAGCTTTCTTT
TRBJ2-3 . TRBV25-1 many CASSQRTPSGFTDTQYF TGTGCCAGCAGTCAGCGTACCCCCAGCGGTTTCACAGATACGCAGTATTTT
TRBJ2-5 . TRBV6-1 many CASSPGSGQETQYF TGTGCCAGCAGTCCCGGGAGTGGGCAAGAGACCCAGTACTTC
TRBJ1-2 TRBD1 TRBV6-1 many CASSPGGYGYTF TGTGCCAGCAGTCCAGGGGGCTACGGCTACACCTTC
TRBJ1-3 . TRBV29-1 many CSVTTEGNTIYF TGCAGCGTTACGACAGAAGGAAACACCATATATTTT
TRBJ1-1 . TRBV28 many CASSRSGTNTEAFF TGTGCCAGCAGTAGATCCGGGACGAACACTGAAGCTTTCTTT
TRBJ2-1 . TRBV13 many CASRSGSGVGYNEQFF TGTGCCAGCAGGTCAGGGTCGGGAGTAGGGTACAATGAGCAGTTCTTC
TRBJ2-3 . TRBV9 many CASSVAGGTSRPDTQYF TGTGCCAGCAGCGTAGCAGGGGGGACCTCCCGCCCAGATACGCAGTATTTT
TRBJ1-5 . TRBV15 many CATSRGRGDNQPQHF TGTGCCACCAGCAGAGGCAGGGGTGACAATCAGCCCCAGCATTTT
TRBJ1-5 . TRBV11-2 many CASSLGRTPNQPQHF TGTGCCAGCTCCCTGGGCAGGACCCCCAATCAGCCCCAGCATTTT
TRBJ2-1 . TRBV2 many CATSLAYEQFF TGTGCAACGTCACTAGCTTATGAGCAGTTCTTC
TRBJ2-1 TRBD2 TRBV4-1 many CASRRAGGSPNEQFF TGCGCCAGCAGAAGAGCGGGAGGCTCCCCCAATGAGCAGTTCTTC
TRBJ1-1 . TRBV27 many CASSPSVNTEAFF TGTGCCAGCAGCCCTTCGGTGAACACTGAAGCTTTCTTT
TRBJ2-1 . TRBV6-2/TRBV6-3 few CASSHKGGTLNEQFF TGTGCCAGCAGTCACAAAGGCGGGACTCTCAATGAGCAGTTCTTC
TRBJ2-5 . TRBV19 . CASSITGRETQYF TGTGCCAGTAGTATAACCGGGCGGGAGACCCAGTACTTC
TRBJ1-2 TRBD1 TRBV20-1 many CSASGTGEIRGYTF TGCAGTGCTTCCGGGACAGGTGAAATTCGTGGCTACACCTTC
TRBJ1-1 TRBD1 TRBV20-1 many CSANAGGMNTEAFF TGCAGTGCCAACGCAGGGGGAATGAACACTGAAGCTTTCTTT
TRBJ2-3 . TRBV2 many CASSPPGQGIYTQYF TGTGCCAGCAGTCCTCCGGGGCAGGGGATCTATACGCAGTATTTT